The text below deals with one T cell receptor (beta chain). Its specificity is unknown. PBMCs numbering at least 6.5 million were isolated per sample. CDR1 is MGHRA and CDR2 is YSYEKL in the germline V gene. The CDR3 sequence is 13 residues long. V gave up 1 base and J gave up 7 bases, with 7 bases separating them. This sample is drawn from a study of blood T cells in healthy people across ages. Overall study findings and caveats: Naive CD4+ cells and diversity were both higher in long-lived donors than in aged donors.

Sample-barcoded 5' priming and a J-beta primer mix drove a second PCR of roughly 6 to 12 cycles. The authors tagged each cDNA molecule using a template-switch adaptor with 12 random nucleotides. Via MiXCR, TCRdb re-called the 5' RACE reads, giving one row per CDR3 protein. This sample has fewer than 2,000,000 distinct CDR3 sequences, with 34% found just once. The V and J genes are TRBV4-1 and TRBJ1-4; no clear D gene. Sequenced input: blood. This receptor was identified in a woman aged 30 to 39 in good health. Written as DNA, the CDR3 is TGCGCCAGCAGCCAAGTTGTGGTTGAAAAACTGTTTTTT. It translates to CASSQVVVEKLFF.